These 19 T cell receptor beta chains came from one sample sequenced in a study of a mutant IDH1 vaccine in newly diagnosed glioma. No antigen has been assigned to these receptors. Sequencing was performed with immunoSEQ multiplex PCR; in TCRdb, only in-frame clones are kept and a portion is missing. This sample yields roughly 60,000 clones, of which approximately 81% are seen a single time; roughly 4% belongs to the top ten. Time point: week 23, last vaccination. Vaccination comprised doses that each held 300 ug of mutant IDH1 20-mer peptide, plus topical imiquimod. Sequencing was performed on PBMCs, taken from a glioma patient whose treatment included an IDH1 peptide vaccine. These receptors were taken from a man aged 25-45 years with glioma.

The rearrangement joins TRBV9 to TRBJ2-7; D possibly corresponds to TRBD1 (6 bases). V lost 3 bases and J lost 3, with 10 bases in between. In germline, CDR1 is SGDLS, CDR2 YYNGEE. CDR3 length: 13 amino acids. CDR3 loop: CASSGQGYYEQYF. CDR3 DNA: TGTGCCAGCAGCGGCCAGGGGTACTACGAGCAGTACTTC.

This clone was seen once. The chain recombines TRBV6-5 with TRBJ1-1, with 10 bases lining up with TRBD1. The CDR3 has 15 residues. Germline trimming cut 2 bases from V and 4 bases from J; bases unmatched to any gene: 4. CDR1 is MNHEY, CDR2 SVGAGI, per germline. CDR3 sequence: CASSYDRGRVTEAFF. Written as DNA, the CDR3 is TGTGCCAGCAGTTACGACAGGGGGCGGGTCACTGAAGCTTTCTTT.

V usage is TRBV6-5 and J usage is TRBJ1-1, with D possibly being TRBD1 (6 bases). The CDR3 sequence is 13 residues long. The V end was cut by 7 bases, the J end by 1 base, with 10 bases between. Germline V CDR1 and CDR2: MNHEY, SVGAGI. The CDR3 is CASTGQTNTEAFF. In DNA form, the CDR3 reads TGTGCCAGCACAGGACAGACGAACACTGAAGCTTTCTTT.

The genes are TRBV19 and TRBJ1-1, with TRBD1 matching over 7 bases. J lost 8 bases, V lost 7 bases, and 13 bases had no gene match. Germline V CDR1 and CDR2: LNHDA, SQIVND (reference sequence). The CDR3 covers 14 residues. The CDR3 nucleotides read TGTGCCAGTATTCGGACAGGCCAGCGGGGAGAAGCTTTCTTT. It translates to CASIRTGQRGEAFF.

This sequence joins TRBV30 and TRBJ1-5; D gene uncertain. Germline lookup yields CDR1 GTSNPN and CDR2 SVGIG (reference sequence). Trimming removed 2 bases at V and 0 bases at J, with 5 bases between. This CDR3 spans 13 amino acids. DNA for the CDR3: TGTGCCTGGAGTATCGATAGCAATCAGCCCCAGCATTTT. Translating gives CAWSIDSNQPQHF.

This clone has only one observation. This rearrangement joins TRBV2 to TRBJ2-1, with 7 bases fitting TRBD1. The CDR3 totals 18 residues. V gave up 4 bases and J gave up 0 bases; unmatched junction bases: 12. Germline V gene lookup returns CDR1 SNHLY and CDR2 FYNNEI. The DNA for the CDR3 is TGTGCCAGCAGTGGGTGGACTGGGACAGAAAACTCCTACAATGAGCAGTTCTTC. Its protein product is CASSGWTGTENSYNEQFF.

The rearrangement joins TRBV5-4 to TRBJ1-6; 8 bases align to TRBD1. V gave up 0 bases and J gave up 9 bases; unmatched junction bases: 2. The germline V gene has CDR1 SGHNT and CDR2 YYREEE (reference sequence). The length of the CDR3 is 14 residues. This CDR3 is CASSLGTGFSPLHF. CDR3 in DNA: TGTGCCAGCAGCTTGGGGACAGGGTTTTCACCCCTCCACTTT.

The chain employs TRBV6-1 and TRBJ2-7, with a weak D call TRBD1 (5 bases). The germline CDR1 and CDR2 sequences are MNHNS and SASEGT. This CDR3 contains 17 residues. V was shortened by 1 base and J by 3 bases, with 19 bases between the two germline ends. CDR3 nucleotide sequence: TGTGCCAGCAGTGAAGAACTATGGGCAGGGTTTAACTACGAGCAGTACTTC. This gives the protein CASSEELWAGFNYEQYF.

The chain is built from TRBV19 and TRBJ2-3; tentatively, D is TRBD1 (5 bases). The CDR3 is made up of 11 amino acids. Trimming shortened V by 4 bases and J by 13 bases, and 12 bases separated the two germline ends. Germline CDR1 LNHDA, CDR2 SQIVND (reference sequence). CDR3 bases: TGTGCCAGTAGTAACAGGCTCGAAGAGTATTTT. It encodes CASSNRLEEYF.

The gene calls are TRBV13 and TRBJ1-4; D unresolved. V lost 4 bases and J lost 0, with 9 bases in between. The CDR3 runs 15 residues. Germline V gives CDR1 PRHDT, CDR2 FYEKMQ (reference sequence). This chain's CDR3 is CASSSGPATNEKLFF. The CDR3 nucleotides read TGTGCCAGCAGCTCAGGTCCAGCAACTAATGAAAAACTGTTTTTT.

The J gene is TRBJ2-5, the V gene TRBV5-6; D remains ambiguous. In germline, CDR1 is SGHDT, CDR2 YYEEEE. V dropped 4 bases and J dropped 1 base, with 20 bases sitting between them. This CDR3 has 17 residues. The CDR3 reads CASSPPRYTSSQETQYF. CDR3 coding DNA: TGTGCCAGCAGCCCCCCGAGGTACACCTCCTCCCAAGAGACCCAGTACTTC.

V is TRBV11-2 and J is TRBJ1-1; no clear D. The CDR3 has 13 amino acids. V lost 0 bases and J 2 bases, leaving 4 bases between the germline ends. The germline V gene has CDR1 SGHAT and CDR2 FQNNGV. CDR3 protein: CASSLDTNTEAFF. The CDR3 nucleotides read TGTGCCAGCAGCTTAGATACAAACACTGAAGCTTTCTTT.

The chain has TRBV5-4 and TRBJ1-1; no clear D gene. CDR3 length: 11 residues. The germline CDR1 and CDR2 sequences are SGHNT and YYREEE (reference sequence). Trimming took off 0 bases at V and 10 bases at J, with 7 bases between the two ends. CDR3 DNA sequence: TGTGCCAGCAGCTTGGACACAACAGCTTTCTTT. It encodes CASSLDTTAFF.

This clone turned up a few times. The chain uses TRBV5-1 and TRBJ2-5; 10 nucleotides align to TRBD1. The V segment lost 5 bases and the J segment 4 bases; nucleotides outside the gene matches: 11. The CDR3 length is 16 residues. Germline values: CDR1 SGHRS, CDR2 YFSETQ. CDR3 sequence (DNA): TGCGCCAGCAGAAGGTCGGACAGGGGGAAAGGAGAGACCCAGTACTTC. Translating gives CASRRSDRGKGETQYF. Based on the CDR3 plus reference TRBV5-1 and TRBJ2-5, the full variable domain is KAGVTQTPRYLIKTRGQQVTLSCSPISGHRSVSWYQQTPGQGLQFLFEYFSETQRNKGNFPGRFSGRQFSNSRSEMNVSTLELGDSALYLCASRRSDRGKGETQYFGPGTRLLVL.

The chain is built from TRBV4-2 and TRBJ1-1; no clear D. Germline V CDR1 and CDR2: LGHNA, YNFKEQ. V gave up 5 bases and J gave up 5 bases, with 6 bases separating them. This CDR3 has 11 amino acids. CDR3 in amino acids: CASSVRTEAFF. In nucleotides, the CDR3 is TGTGCCAGCAGCGTACGGACTGAAGCTTTCTTT.

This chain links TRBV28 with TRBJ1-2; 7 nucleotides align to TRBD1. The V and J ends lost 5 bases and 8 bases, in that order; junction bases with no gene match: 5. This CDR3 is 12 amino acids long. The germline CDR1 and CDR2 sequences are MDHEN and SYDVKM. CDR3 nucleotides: TGTGCCAGCAGTAGGGACAGAGGGGGCTACACCTTC. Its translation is CASSRDRGGYTF.

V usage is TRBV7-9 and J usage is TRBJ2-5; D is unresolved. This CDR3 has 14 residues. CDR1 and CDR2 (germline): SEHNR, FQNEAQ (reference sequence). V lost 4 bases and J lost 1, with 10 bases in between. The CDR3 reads CASSSQTSQETQYF. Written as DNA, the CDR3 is TGTGCCAGCAGCTCACAGACATCCCAAGAGACCCAGTACTTC.

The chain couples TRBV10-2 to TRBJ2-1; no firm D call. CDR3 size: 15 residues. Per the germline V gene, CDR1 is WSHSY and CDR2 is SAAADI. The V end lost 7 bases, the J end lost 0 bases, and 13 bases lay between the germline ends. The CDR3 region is CASTDRLSSYNEQFF. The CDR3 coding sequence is TGCGCCAGCACCGACCGCCTGAGCTCCTACAATGAGCAGTTCTTC.

The CDR3 DNA sequence: TGTGCCAGCAGCCGAGTCGGACAGGGGGCGAGTGGGAAGCCCCAGCATTTT. Amino acid sequence: CASSRVGQGASGKPQHF. This rearrangement joins TRBV5-6 to TRBJ1-5; the match to TRBD1 covers 11 bases. The CDR3 consists of 17 residues. The ends lost 4 bases at V and 8 bases at J; junction bases unmatched: 14. Germline V gives CDR1 SGHDT, CDR2 YYEEEE.